This TCR beta chain comes out of a study of CD8+CD57+ T cells in acquired aplastic anemia (dated 2018 in TCRdb). About the investigation overall: Extracted DNA from sorted CD4+ and CD8+ cells averaged about 3 ug, ranging from about 0.17 to 27.4 ug. CD8+CD57+ expansion was defined as frequency above the mean frequency observed in healthy subjects. Broader findings and caveats from the paper: Around 31 CD8+ CDR3 sequences were shared between patients and controls but appeared highly expressed in patients and within their immunodominant clones. Patients and healthy controls showed no significant difference in CD8+ Simpson's diversity (P=0.060).

Profiling of TCR beta VDJ combinations and CDR3 sequences used genomic DNA as the template. An Illumina HiSeq 2000 was the platform used for TCR repertoire sequencing. In the original analysis: TRBV/TRBJ rearrangement plots, CDR3 size and DJ length profiles, and Simpson's diversity index were used to assess repertoires. The most abundant DNA sequence in the deep sequencing data was defined as the immunodominant clone. CDR3 amino acid sequences were checked for sharing across subjects and were also compared against the VDJdb database and published repertoires. TCRdb applied fastp at Q25 and MiXCR to the public reads, then kept only in-frame beta chains. When rows share a CDR3 protein, they turn into one entry using the most common DNA and genes. The V and J calls follow TCRdb's processing rather than the paper's. The table for this sample lists more than 250,000 distinct CDR3 sequences; 82% of them were counted only once. Jointly, the top ten make up approximately 40% of the sample.

The CDR3 runs 13 amino acids, cysteine and phenylalanine included. Only the CDR3 DNA stays, 39 bases, in frame from base 1. V drops 6 bases and J drops 0 bases, leaving 10 bases in between. The germline V gene (reference sequence) sets CDR1 to DFQATT and CDR2 to SNEGSKA. Patients chosen for sequencing had shown expansion of CD8+CD57+ cells by flow cytometry. Every patient had severe acquired aplastic anemia, diagnosed using the International Study of Aplastic Anemia and Agranulocytosis and Camitta criteria. No therapy had been received by the patients at the time of blood sampling. In this study, sorted CD4+ and CD8+ T cells from the blood of healthy subjects and of severe aplastic anemia patients had their TCR repertoires deep-sequenced. Patients were enrolled in the USA under clinicaltrials.gov protocols 00001620, 01623167, 00001397, 00071045, 00081523 and 00961064. Ficoll-Paque density gradient centrifugation was used to isolate peripheral blood mononuclear cells. CD4+ and CD8+ T cells were sorted by FACS or magnetic beads before DNA extraction.

To note about this clonotype: The antigen this receptor binds is unknown. No base-level quality is on record; no much larger clone is a single base apart.

Sequencing was done on a sample of sorted CD4+, CD8+, or CD8+CD57+ T cells (not recorded which) from PBMCs. This receptor was identified in a human donor with aplastic anemia. The rearrangement joined TRBV20-1 to TRBJ2-3, with TRBD1 as a weak D call on 6 bases. The CDR3 protein: CSARTASTDTQYF. The DNA reads as follows: TGCAGTGCCCGGACAGCTAGCACAGATACGCAGTATTTT.